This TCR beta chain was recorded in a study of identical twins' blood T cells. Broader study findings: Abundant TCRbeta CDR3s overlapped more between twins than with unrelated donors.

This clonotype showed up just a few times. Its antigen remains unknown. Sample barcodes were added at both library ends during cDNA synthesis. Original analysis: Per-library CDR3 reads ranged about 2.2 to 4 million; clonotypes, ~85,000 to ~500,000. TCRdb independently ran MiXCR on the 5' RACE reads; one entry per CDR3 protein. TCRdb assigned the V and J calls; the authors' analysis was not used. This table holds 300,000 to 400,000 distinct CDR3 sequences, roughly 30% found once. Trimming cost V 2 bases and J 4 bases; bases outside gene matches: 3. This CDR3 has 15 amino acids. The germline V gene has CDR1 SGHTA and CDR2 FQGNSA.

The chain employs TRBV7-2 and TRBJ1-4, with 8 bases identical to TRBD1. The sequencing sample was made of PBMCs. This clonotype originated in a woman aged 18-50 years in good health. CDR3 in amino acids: CASSLTGGINEKLFF. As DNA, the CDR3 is TGTGCCAGCAGCTTAACAGGGGGTATTAATGAAAAACTGTTTTTT.